This TCR beta chain originates from a study of blood T cell repertoires in COVID-19 (dated by TCRdb to about 2020). Regarding the research as a whole: Collaborator samples came from the United States, Italy and Spain and covered acute and convalescent phases of COVID-19. The prospective study material was composed of cDNA or gDNA derived from T cells, B-cell-depleted T cells, or PBMCs. Deeply sampled blood TCRbeta repertoires from subjects exposed to, actively infected with, or recovered from COVID-19 were included in the dataset. The repertoires were made available in a free public database intended to serve as a resource for research on the immune response to SARS-CoV-2. Samples were obtained from the ongoing ImmuneRACE study (first 160 participants) and from about 1,300 subjects provided by 6 global collaborators. The sample metadata nearly always contained a de-identified subject ID, COVID-19 status, age in years and sex. Where available, HLA class I and class II types were obtained from metadata supplied by the sample provider rather than from assay-based typing. General findings and caveats noted by the study authors: How much clinical and demographic metadata was included differed by source and by participant, and the metadata was provided uncurated.

A note on this clone: Which antigen it targets is not known. Base qualities are missing; no much larger clone stands one base away.

TCRbeta CDR3 regions were amplified from genomic DNA by means of the immunoSEQ Assay, a bias-controlled multiplex PCR. Turning to the authors' computational methods: The number of nucleated cells in each sample was estimated from the amplification of reference gene primers within the assay. Sequence reads were collapsed and filtered to measure the absolute abundance of every unique TCRbeta CDR3 rearrangement. For each sample, productive Simpson clonality was calculated as the square root of Simpson's diversity index over productive rearrangements. In its TCRdb copy, this immuneACCESS table keeps in-frame sequences only and misses some clones. Where compared with another copy, unresolved V genes explain less than half of these, and the others have no known cause. The D gene and trimming were derived from the DNA, and the V and J assignments and clone size from that table. The sample data list approximately 210,000 clones, and about 88% of these were observed just once. Jointly, the top ten make up 6.2% of the sample.

Another Seattle source contributed samples from volunteer blood donors who had recovered from COVID-19. Each collaborating institution followed its own protocols to collect whole blood in K2EDTA tubes. For TCRbeta analysis, collaborators shipped samples as frozen whole blood, isolated PBMCs, or DNA extracted from either of those sample types. The source is a woman in her thirties or forties who had recovered from COVID-19. Source material: peripheral blood.

The bases are TGTGCCAGCAGTTTACTAGAGCGCCAGACCCAGTACTTC. The translation is CASSLLERQTQYF. Here the chain combines TRBV6-2 or TRBV6-3 and TRBJ2-5; perhaps TRBD2 is the D gene, with 5 bases matching. The V and J ends are trimmed by 4 bases and 6 bases, leaving 12 bases between them. Looking up the germline V gene yields CDR1 MNHEY and CDR2 SVGEGT. The CDR3 spans 13 residues, from the cysteine through the phenylalanine. Just the 39-base CDR3 DNA is kept, in frame starting at base 1.